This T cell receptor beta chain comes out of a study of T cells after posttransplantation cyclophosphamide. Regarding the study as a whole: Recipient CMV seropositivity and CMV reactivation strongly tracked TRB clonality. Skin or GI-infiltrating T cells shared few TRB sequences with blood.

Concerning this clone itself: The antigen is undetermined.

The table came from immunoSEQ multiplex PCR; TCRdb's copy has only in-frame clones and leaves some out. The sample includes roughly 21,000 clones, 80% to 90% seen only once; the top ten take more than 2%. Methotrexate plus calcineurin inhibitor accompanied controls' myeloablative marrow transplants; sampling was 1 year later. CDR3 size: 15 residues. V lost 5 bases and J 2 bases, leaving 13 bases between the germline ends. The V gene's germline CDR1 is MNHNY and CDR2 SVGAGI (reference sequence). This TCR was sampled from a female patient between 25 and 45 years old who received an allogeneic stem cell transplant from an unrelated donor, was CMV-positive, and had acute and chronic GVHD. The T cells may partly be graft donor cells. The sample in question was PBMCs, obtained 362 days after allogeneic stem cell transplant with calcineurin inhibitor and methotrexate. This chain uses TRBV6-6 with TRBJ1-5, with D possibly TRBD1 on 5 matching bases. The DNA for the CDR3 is TGTGCCAGCAGTCCCCTCGGGGGTGGCAATCAGCCCCAGCATTTT. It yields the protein CASSPLGGGNQPQHF.